This TCR beta chain derives from a study of identical twins. A universal primer site was added by template switching, and unique molecular identifiers were carried by the cDNA. One entry per CDR3 protein, called by TCRdb with MiXCR from the 5' RACE reads. The sample has about 240,000 distinct CDR3 sequences; 8% to 11% are singletons. Study outcomes and limitations: Modelling underestimated the level of out-of-frame TCR alpha sharing observed in monozygotic twins. Fewer insertions characterized abundant cord blood beta clonotypes, whereas memory repertoires showed none.

The CDR3 contains 15 residues. The V end lost 1 base, the J end lost 6 bases, and 12 bases lay between the germline ends. Germline loops: CDR1 SEHNR, CDR2 FQNEAQ (reference sequence). This clonotype was seen many times. Its antigen is unknown. The sample comprised memory T cells sorted from blood. The receptor was derived from a man between 45 and 60 years old in good health. The chain couples TRBV7-9 to TRBJ2-2; D remains unclear. The CDR3 DNA reads as TGTGCCAGCAGCTTAGATGGCTCAATCCCCGGGGAGCTGTTTTTT. Its protein is CASSLDGSIPGELFF. The variable domain in full, completed from reference TRBV7-9 and TRBJ2-2, reads DTGVSQNPRHKITKRGQNVTFRCDPISEHNRLYWYRQTLGQGPEFLTYFQNEAQLEKSRLLSDRFSAERPKGSFSTLEIQRTEQGDSAMYLCASSLDGSIPGELFFGEGSRLTVL.